Listed below are T cell receptor beta chains from one sample, sequenced in a study of OX40 agonist ivuxolimab in advanced cancers. Using immunoSEQ multiplex PCR, the repertoire was profiled, and TCRdb retains in-frame clones only, with some absent. The sample shows roughly 62,000 clones, about 79% of them seen only once. Here the sequenced sample was CD4+ or CD8+ T cells sorted from blood, taken in a trial of the OX40 agonist ivuxolimab. The receptors were sampled from an adult with an advanced solid tumor such as melanoma, head and neck, liver or kidney cancer. Each CDR3 is given with its conserved first and last residue. D genes are given only for firm matches. Clone size, where shown, is once, few, many, or a class for clones that have expanded.

clone_size	v_call	j_call	d_call	cdr3_nt	cdr3_aa
-	TRBV19	TRBJ1-2	-	TGTGCCAGTACCACGGTGGAGGCCCGGGGCTATGGCTACACCTTC	CASTTVEARGYGYTF
-	TRBV4-1	TRBJ1-4	TRBD1	TGCGCCAGCAGCCAAGATGGACAGGCCGATGAAAAACTGTTTTTT	CASSQDGQADEKLFF
-	TRBV27	TRBJ2-1	-	TGTGCCAGCACAGGTTTCAACTACAATGAGCAGTTCTTC	CASTGFNYNEQFF
-	TRBV7-9	TRBJ1-2	-	TGTGCCAGCAGCTTCAGGGATTCATATGGCTACACCTTC	CASSFRDSYGYTF
-	TRBV6-4	TRBJ1-6	-	TGTGCCAGCAGTGACAGGGTCGATTCACCCCTCCACTTT	CASSDRVDSPLHF
-	TRBV28	TRBJ2-7	TRBD1	TGTGCCAGCAGTTCCGGACAGGAAATCTACGAGCAGTACTTC	CASSSGQEIYEQYF
-	TRBV7-2	TRBJ2-1	-	TGTGCCAGCAGCTTAGGTTCTCGCGGTGAGCAGTTCTTC	CASSLGSRGEQFF
once	TRBV5-1	TRBJ2-1	-	TGCGCCAGCAGCCCGGGGCCCCTCTCCTACAATGAGCAGTTCTTC	CASSPGPLSYNEQFF
-	TRBV11-1	TRBJ2-7	-	TGTGCCAGCAGCCGGGGGGCGTCATCCTACGAGCAGTACTTC	CASSRGASSYEQYF
-	TRBV11-2	TRBJ2-7	TRBD2	TGTGCCAGCAGCTTAGTGGGAGGGGCCGGCGAGCAGTACTTC	CASSLVGGAGEQYF
few	TRBV2	TRBJ2-3	TRBD2	TGTGCCAGCAGTGGGGGGACTAGCGGGGTAGGCACAGATACGCAGTATTTT	CASSGGTSGVGTDTQYF
-	TRBV5-1	TRBJ2-5	TRBD1	TGCGCCAGCAGCCCTCCGGGACAGGGGCGGCAAGAGACCCAGTACTTC	CASSPPGQGRQETQYF
-	TRBV9	TRBJ2-2	-	TGTGCCAGCAGCGTAGCCGGGAGCACCGGGGAGCTGTTTTTT	CASSVAGSTGELFF
-	TRBV25-1	TRBJ1-1	-	TGTGCCAGCAGTCCCCGAGGAGACATGAACACTGAAGCTTTCTTT	CASSPRGDMNTEAFF
-	TRBV5-5	TRBJ1-2	-	TGTGCCAGCACCCTGGACAGTTCGGCTTGGGGCTACACCTTC	CASTLDSSAWGYTF